This entry concerns a single T cell receptor gamma chain. It has no known antigen specificity. It may be a read error: a sequence one base away is much more abundant. The data stem from a study of Vδ1+ human thymocytes (dated by TCRdb to 2017 to 2018). For context, the study as a whole: mRNA-level TRG and TRD CDR3 repertoires of highly purified Vdelta1+ thymocytes from young children were characterised as a data resource. Validation of the multiplex-based CDR3 amplicon strategy against 5'RACE-based CDR3 amplicon generation methods had been performed previously.

RNA was extracted with the RNeasy mini kit and reverse transcribed using Superscript III. To generate the CDR3 amplicons, a multiplex PCR was run using pooled V-gene forward primers together with a constant-region reverse primer that carried Illumina adaptor overhangs. After gel purification, amplicons were indexed with Nextera index primers over around 8 extra PCR cycles and were then purified with AMPure XP beads. Sequencing of the libraries was done on an Illumina MiSeq using paired-end 250 bp reads, dual indexing and a roughly 21% PhiX spike-in. The original methods were these. FastQC was used to quality check the reads, while ea-utils fastq-join merged the TRG read pairs. Sequences were annotated with IMGT/HighV-QUEST, keeping only productive sequences with unambiguous V-gene assignment; clonotypes were defined by identical CDR3 sequence. For downstream analysis, VDJtools 1.1.1, tcR 2.2.3, Treemap and vegan Shannon diversity in R 3.4.4 were used. The public reads were reprocessed by TCRdb using CATT, and rows of matching DNA were later combined. TCRdb, not the original authors, processed these V and J calls. The sample profile shows approximately 8,700 gamma-chain clones; roughly three fifths of them were found once. 1.4% of the sample is held by the ten biggest clonotypes.

The CDR3, from cysteine to phenylalanine, totals 13 residues. The sequence is cut down to CDR3 DNA, 39 bases in frame from base 1. Relative to germline, V is missing 0 bases and J is missing 5 bases, with 4 bases of the junction outside any gene match. The germline V gene (reference sequence) yields VTNTFY for CDR1 and YDVSTARD for CDR2. What the work shows at the level of the full study, not this receptor alone: Despite high sort purity, approximately 20% of thymic TRD sequences were Vdelta2 (and few Vdelta3), unlike peripheral blood Vdelta1+ controls. The use of highly purified populations and single-cell validation was advised by the authors, since misinterpretation of bulk repertoire data could be caused by unexpected Vdelta2 sequences. Because no clustering by age or sex was observed, donors were not stratified by these variables in the analyses. Unlike the oligoclonal repertoires in peripheral blood, the thymic TRG and TRD repertoires appeared highly polyclonal, with Gaussian CDR3 length distributions. Many TRG clonotypes were shared between donors (up to 6.9x10^3), whereas TRD repertoires were essentially private (max roughly 120 shared).

Thymic samples were depleted of alphabeta T cells, then CD3+ TCRVdelta1+ TCRVdelta2- thymocytes were FACS-sorted. The purity of the sorted Vdelta1+ thymocytes fell between roughly 96% and 99.6%. Thymic specimens came from seven to nine paediatric patients undergoing corrective cardiac surgery, aged from about 5 days to 16 months. Thymic tissue was dispersed, and mononuclear cells were isolated on a Histopaque-1077 density gradient. The staining antibodies were anti-TCRVdelta1 clone TS8.2, anti-TCRVdelta2 clone B6, anti-CD3 clone HIT3a and anti-TCRalphabeta clone IP26. Sequenced input: Vdelta1+ gamma-delta thymocytes from the thymus. This sample's cell subset or site label indicates: FACS-sorted CD3+ TCRalphabeta- TCRVdelta1+ TCRVdelta2- thymocytes. Recombination connected TRGV3 to TRGJ1 or TRGJ2. Matching the DNA to germline supplied the J gene, which TCRdb does not give. The clonotype was recovered from a girl under two years old who had congenital heart surgery. The CDR3 reads CATWDRRDYKKLF. The nucleotide sequence is TGTGCCACCTGGGACAGGCGCGATTATAAGAAACTCTTT.